These 14 T cell receptor beta chains came from one sample sequenced in a study of blood T cells in healthy people across ages. Primed by a sample-barcoded 5' primer and a J-beta primer mix, a second PCR proceeded for about 6 to 12 cycles. TCRdb recomputed calls from the 5' RACE reads with MiXCR, one row per CDR3 protein. The profile shows approximately 800,000 distinct CDR3 sequences, roughly 56% of them singletons. The specimen was blood. The receptors derive from a man in his forties in good health.

The CDR3: CASSGGQGANYGYTF. DNA of the CDR3: TGTGCCAGCAGCGGGGGACAGGGGGCTAACTATGGCTACACCTTC. The J gene is TRBJ1-2, the V gene TRBV9; 11 nucleotides line up with TRBD1. Trimming cost V 3 bases and J 0 bases; bases outside gene matches: 1. Germline CDR1 SGDLS, CDR2 YYNGEE. This CDR3 is 15 amino acids long.

This clonotype was seen just once. The chain joins TRBV20-1 to TRBJ1-5, with a tentative D call TRBD1 (6 bases). Germline lookup yields CDR1 DFQATT and CDR2 SNEGSKA (reference sequence). The CDR3 totals 15 residues. The V end was cut by 6 bases, the J end by 6 bases, with 21 bases between. CDR3 coding DNA: TGCAGTGCCCAAACTCTACAGGGCGATGCTCAGCCCCAGCATTTT. It codes for CSAQTLQGDAQPQHF.

This clonotype was seen repeatedly, ten times or more. The genes are TRBV20-1 and TRBJ2-3; a possible D gene is TRBD1 (6 bases). There are 14 residues in the CDR3. The germline V gene encodes CDR1 DFQATT and CDR2 SNEGSKA (reference sequence). Trimming cost V 1 base and J 6 bases, with 14 bases left between them. DNA of the CDR3: TGCAGTGCTAGAGTTCCCGGGGACATCGATACGCAGTATTTT. Protein: CSARVPGDIDTQYF.

This clonotype turned up a few times. CDR3 sequence (DNA): TGCGCCAGCACCTCGGACGGACAAGAGACCCAGTACTTC. Its protein product is CASTSDGQETQYF. This chain uses TRBV5-1 with TRBJ2-5; D is unresolved. The V end was cut by 6 bases, the J end by 2 bases, with 11 bases between. Germline V gene sequence: CDR1 SGHRS, CDR2 YFSETQ. The CDR3 is made up of 13 amino acids.

This clonotype was detected only a few times. This chain uses TRBV7-2 with TRBJ2-7, with D unresolved. Germline CDR1 and CDR2: SGHTA and FQGNSA. The CDR3 spans 14 residues. V was trimmed by 0 bases and J by 3 bases, leaving 9 bases between them. DNA for the CDR3: TGTGCCAGCAGCTTAGCAAAGCGTCTCTACGAGCAGTACTTC. It translates to CASSLAKRLYEQYF.

The chain uses TRBV7-2 and TRBJ2-1, with 8 bases fitting TRBD2. The V and J ends lost 2 bases and 5 bases, in that order; junction bases with no gene match: 14. The V gene's germline CDR1 is SGHTA and CDR2 FQGNSA. The CDR3 is 18 residues long. CDR3 nucleotide sequence: TGTGCCAGCAGCTTAAACTCCCTCGGGCGGGGGGATCACAATGAGCAGTTCTTC. It yields the protein CASSLNSLGRGDHNEQFF.

The chain has TRBV29-1 and TRBJ2-7; D is perhaps TRBD1 (6 bases). Germline CDR1 SQVTM, CDR2 ANQGSEA. The length of the CDR3 is 13 residues. Trimming pared 1 base from V and 7 bases from J, leaving 14 bases between. The CDR3 nucleotides are TGCAGCGTTGAAGGGACAGTGGGTAATGAGCAGTACTTC. Its protein is CSVEGTVGNEQYF.

There are a few counts of this clonotype. The CDR3 nucleotides are TGTGCCAGCAGTTACGGGAGCCGCTACGAGCAGTACTTC. This encodes CASSYGSRYEQYF. The V and J genes are TRBV27 and TRBJ2-7; D is perhaps TRBD2 (6 bases). The CDR3 consists of 13 residues. CDR1 and CDR2 from the germline V gene are MNHEY and SMNVEV (reference sequence). Trimming removed 4 bases at V and 3 bases at J, with 10 bases between.

The gene calls are TRBV9 and TRBJ2-3, with D tentatively TRBD2 (7 bases). Germline CDR1 reads SGDLS; CDR2 reads YYNGEE. The CDR3 loop spans 16 amino acids. The ends were cut back, 3 bases at V and 2 bases at J, with 16 bases in the middle. CDR3 coding DNA: TGTGCCAGCAGCGCCGAGCCGGGGGGCCTCACAGATACGCAGTATTTT. Its protein is CASSAEPGGLTDTQYF. Looking up the rest from reference TRBV9 and TRBJ2-3 gives the full variable domain: DSGVTQTPKHLITATGQRVTLRCSPRSGDLSVYWYQQSLDQGLQFLIQYYNGEERAKGNILERFSAQQFPDLHSELNLSSLELGDSALYFCASSAEPGGLTDTQYFGPGTRLTVL.

This clonotype is a singleton in its sample. The gene calls are TRBV7-3 and TRBJ1-1; no clear D gene. The germline CDR1 and CDR2 sequences are SGHTA and FQGTGA. This CDR3 contains 13 residues. V lost 2 bases and J 3 bases, leaving 7 bases between the germline ends. CDR3 sequence (DNA): TGTGCCAGCAGCTTAGTATTCGACACTGAAGCTTTCTTT. This translates into CASSLVFDTEAFF.

The chain couples TRBV28 to TRBJ2-7; a possible D gene is TRBD2 (5 bases). V was clipped by 7 bases and J by 4 bases, with 20 bases between them. This CDR3 spans 15 amino acids. Germline assignment: CDR1 MDHEN and CDR2 SYDVKM. DNA for the CDR3: TGTGCCAGCATCATGGAGGACGGCCACAGTTACGAGCAGTACTTC. It translates to CASIMEDGHSYEQYF.

The rearrangement joins TRBV28 to TRBJ2-7, with D perhaps given as TRBD1 or TRBD2 (6 bases each). V was trimmed by 9 bases and J by 1 base, leaving 10 bases between them. The germline CDR1 and CDR2 sequences are MDHEN and SYDVKM. The CDR3 runs 12 residues. The CDR3 sequence is CASKGGSYEQYF. The CDR3 DNA reads as TGTGCCAGTAAAGGGGGGTCCTACGAGCAGTACTTC. Full variable domain (rest looked up from reference TRBV28 and TRBJ2-7): DVKVTQSSRYLVKRTGEKVFLECVQDMDHENMFWYRQDPGLGLRLIYFSYDVKMKEKGDIPEGYSVSREKKERFSLILESASTNQTSMYLCASKGGSYEQYFGPGTRLTVT.

This chain links TRBV12-3 or TRBV12-4 with TRBJ2-3; D call uncertain. Trimming pared 5 bases from V and 0 bases from J, leaving 9 bases between. The CDR3 has 14 amino acids. The CDR3: CASSNGASTDTQYF. DNA of the CDR3: TGTGCCAGCAGTAATGGTGCTAGCACAGATACGCAGTATTTT.

The chain couples TRBV20-1 to TRBJ2-1, with D possibly matching TRBD1 (6 bases). This CDR3 is built from 18 residues. CDR1 is DFQATT, CDR2 SNEGSKA, per germline (reference sequence). Deletions cut 8 bases from V and 0 bases from J, with 26 bases between. The chain's CDR3 is CSPLAATGISVSYNEQFF. CDR3 coding DNA: TGCAGTCCCCTCGCGGCCACAGGGATATCAGTCTCCTACAATGAGCAGTTCTTC.